These T cell receptor beta chains were read from a single sample in a study of vaccination and CD4 T cells after COVID-19. TCRdb ran MiXCR on the PCR reads and lists one entry per CDR3 protein. The sample has approximately 20,000 distinct CDR3 sequences, less than 70% seen once. No antigen has been assigned to these receptors. Sequenced material: CD4+ T cells from blood, cultured in vitro. The receptor source for this set is a human donor who had recovered from COVID-19. Each CDR3 is given with its conserved first and last residue. Each record gives: clone size, D gene, J gene, V gene, CDR3 DNA, CDR3 protein. D genes are given only for firm matches. Size values are once, few and many counts, or a class for expanded clones, and some rows have none.

>-|-|TRBJ1-1|TRBV6-5
TGTGCCAGCAGTTGGGACACGGGGACTGAAGCTTTCTTT
CASSWDTGTEAFF
>-|TRBD2|TRBJ2-2|TRBV7-8
TGTGCCAGCAGCTTTACTAGCGGGAGCATCACCGGGGAGCTGTTTTTT
CASSFTSGSITGELFF
>-|-|TRBJ1-5|TRBV5-8
TGTGCCAGCAGCTCGGGGGACATGAGCAATCAGCCCCAGCATTTT
CASSSGDMSNQPQHF
>-|-|TRBJ2-4|TRBV11-3
TGTGCCAGCAGCATCGAGGGAGGACGGACCAAAAACATTCAGTACTTC
CASSIEGGRTKNIQYF
>-|-|TRBJ1-1|TRBV23-1
TGCGCCAGCAGTCAATCTAGGACGGACACTGAAGCTTTCTTT
CASSQSRTDTEAFF
>once|TRBD2|TRBJ2-4|TRBV6-1
TGTGCCGGCGAGGCGGGAGGGCCGTCAGACATTCAGTACTTC
CAGEAGGPSDIQYF
>-|TRBD2|TRBJ2-7|TRBV3-1
TGTGCCAGCAGCCGGGGTCGTGCGGGAGCGGGAGGTTTCGAGCAGTACTTC
CASSRGRAGAGGFEQYF
>-|-|TRBJ1-5|TRBV20-1
TGCAGTGCTTACAAGCACGGGGGGCTATTGGGCAATCAGCCCCAGCATTTT
CSAYKHGGLLGNQPQHF
>-|-|TRBJ1-2|TRBV6-1
TGTGCCTTCCGGGGTTCAACCCTCTATGGCTACACCTTC
CAFRGSTLYGYTF
>few|-|TRBJ1-2|TRBV19
TGTGCCGACCCCTCCAGGGCTAACTATGGCTACACCTTC
CADPSRANYGYTF
>-|TRBD1|TRBJ2-2|TRBV5-1
TGCGCCAGCGGGCTGACAGGGGAGAACACCGGGGAGCTGTTTTTT
CASGLTGENTGELFF
>-|-|TRBJ1-1|TRBV18
TGTGCCAGCTCACAGGGAGGGCACACTGAAGCTTTCTTT
CASSQGGHTEAFF
>few|-|TRBJ1-2|TRBV21-1
TGTGCCAGACCCCGGGACAGGGGTCCACACTATGGCTACACCTTC
CARPRDRGPHYGYTF
>few|TRBD1|TRBJ1-2|TRBV12-3/TRBV12-4
TGTGCCAGCAGTTATGGGGGGACAGGGAACTATGGCTACACCTTC
CASSYGGTGNYGYTF
>few|-|TRBJ1-1|TRBV6-5
TGTGCCAGCAGTTACTCGCCAGGCCGAAACACTGAAGCTTTCTTT
CASSYSPGRNTEAFF
>-|-|TRBJ2-3|TRBV19
TGTGCCAGTAGTATGGATCGTAGCACAGATACGCAGTATTTT
CASSMDRSTDTQYF
>-|-|TRBJ1-5|TRBV19
TGTGCCAGTCAACCTGGGCGGCGGGGCGTTTATAGCAATCAGCCCCAGCATTTT
CASQPGRRGVYSNQPQHF
>-|-|TRBJ1-2|TRBV29-1
TGCAGCGGACAGTACGGTGACTATGGCTACACCTTC
CSGQYGDYGYTF
>few|TRBD1|TRBJ1-1|TRBV7-9
TGTGCCAGCAGCGGGGACAGTGAAGCTTTCTTT
CASSGDSEAFF
>-|-|TRBJ2-1|TRBV5-1
TGCGCCAGCAGCTTTAGCAATGAGCAGTTCTTC
CASSFSNEQFF
>-|-|TRBJ2-2|TRBV19
TGTGCCAGTAATGGACATTCGAACACCGGGGAGCTGTTTTTT
CASNGHSNTGELFF
>-|-|TRBJ1-3|TRBV28
TGTGCCAGCAGTTCTCCGGGGGGAGGCGGTGGAAACACCATATATTTT
CASSSPGGGGGNTIYF
>-|TRBD2|TRBJ2-1|TRBV10-3
TGTGCCGTAGGGGCTAGCGGGACTTCAACGAATGAGCAGTTCTTC
CAVGASGTSTNEQFF